What follows is one TCR beta chain and its context. What it binds is not known. The V gene's germline CDR1 is MNHNS and CDR2 SASEGT. Between the trimmed V and J ends, which lost 6 bases and 2 bases, there was a span of 16 bases. The CDR3 has 15 amino acids. The sample comes from a study of cytomegalovirus exposure and HLA in healthy donors. This PCR relied on a set of 60 Vbeta primers and 13 Jbeta primers. The table came from immunoSEQ multiplex PCR; TCRdb's copy has only in-frame clones and leaves some out. Listed are about 58,000 clones; 2.1% falls within the top ten. Whole-study findings and limits: Several of the most significant clusters appeared, in a later analysis, to be linked to common viral pathogens.

The chain carries TRBV6-1 and TRBJ1-1; D is undetermined. This TCR derives from a woman under 30 in good health and CMV-seronegative. The sample consisted of PBMCs. The CDR3 region is CASSLRQTINTEAFF. The CDR3 DNA is TGTGCCAGCAGCTTGCGGCAGACTATTAACACTGAAGCTTTCTTT.